This is a list of T cell receptor beta chains from one sample in a study of cytomegalovirus exposure and HLA in healthy donors. Profiled with immunoSEQ multiplex PCR; TCRdb holds only in-frame clones, not every one. The data show around 200,000 clones, roughly four fifths seen once. What was sequenced was PBMCs. These receptors came from a man between 45 and 60 years old in good health and CMV-seronegative. Both conserved end residues are part of each CDR3. The D gene is left open where the match is weak. Clone size is not always given. Where it is, it says once, few, many or a class for expanded clones.

CDR3 DNA: TGTGCCCTACGCGGCAGGGGCAATTCACCCCTCCACTTT
CDR3 protein: CALRGRGNSPLHF
clone size: once
D gene: -
J gene: TRBJ1-6
V gene: TRBV30

CDR3 DNA: TGTGCCAGCAGCCTACCATCTGGGGAGGAAAAACTGTTTTTT
CDR3 protein: CASSLPSGEEKLFF
clone size: few
D gene: -
J gene: TRBJ1-4
V gene: TRBV5-4

CDR3 DNA: TGTGCCATCAGTGCCAGGACAGGGATGAACACTGAAGCTTTCTTT
CDR3 protein: CAISARTGMNTEAFF
clone size: few
D gene: TRBD1
J gene: TRBJ1-1
V gene: TRBV10-3

CDR3 DNA: TGTGCCAGCTCACCAATTAAGGGGGCCACAGATACGCAGTATTTT
CDR3 protein: CASSPIKGATDTQYF
clone size: -
D gene: TRBD1
J gene: TRBJ2-3
V gene: TRBV18

CDR3 DNA: TGTGCCAGCAGCTTAGACCTGATGCCAGGGGAGTATGGCTACACCTTC
CDR3 protein: CASSLDLMPGEYGYTF
clone size: -
D gene: -
J gene: TRBJ1-2
V gene: TRBV11-2

CDR3 DNA: TGTGCCAGCAGCCCAAGCCCCTCTAGGTGGGAGACCCAGTACTTC
CDR3 protein: CASSPSPSRWETQYF
clone size: -
D gene: -
J gene: TRBJ2-5
V gene: TRBV7-3

CDR3 DNA: TGTGCCACTCGACAGGGGCCCTCTGGAAACACCATATATTTT
CDR3 protein: CATRQGPSGNTIYF
clone size: -
D gene: TRBD1
J gene: TRBJ1-3
V gene: TRBV19

CDR3 DNA: TGCGCCAGCAGCTCACCGGACAGGGAGTTGGCAGATACGCAGTATTTT
CDR3 protein: CASSSPDRELADTQYF
clone size: -
D gene: TRBD1
J gene: TRBJ2-3
V gene: TRBV5-1

CDR3 DNA: TGCGCCAGCAGCTTGGAGACAGGTCCCTCTCTCTCTGGGGCCAACGTCCTGACTTTC
CDR3 protein: CASSLETGPSLSGANVLTF
clone size: -
D gene: -
J gene: TRBJ2-6
V gene: TRBV5-1

CDR3 DNA: TGCGCCAGCAGCTACGGGGGAGCTCGATCCTACGAGCAGTACTTC
CDR3 protein: CASSYGGARSYEQYF
clone size: -
D gene: -
J gene: TRBJ2-7
V gene: TRBV5-1

CDR3 DNA: TGTGCCAGCAGCGCCAGGACAGGGAATCAGCCCCAGCATTTT
CDR3 protein: CASSARTGNQPQHF
clone size: -
D gene: TRBD1
J gene: TRBJ1-5
V gene: TRBV2

CDR3 DNA: TGCGCCAGCAGCCAAGATGTGGGCAGGGCACTTGAAGCTTTCTTT
CDR3 protein: CASSQDVGRALEAFF
clone size: -
D gene: -
J gene: TRBJ1-1
V gene: TRBV4-3

CDR3 DNA: TGTGCCAGCAGCCCCTCGACTAGGGGCAATGAGCAGTTCTTC
CDR3 protein: CASSPSTRGNEQFF
clone size: -
D gene: -
J gene: TRBJ2-1
V gene: TRBV7-2

CDR3 DNA: TGTGCCAGCAGTCGCACACAGGGTAACTATGGCTACACCTTC
CDR3 protein: CASSRTQGNYGYTF
clone size: -
D gene: -
J gene: TRBJ1-2
V gene: TRBV7-8

CDR3 DNA: TGTGCCAGCCGGGCGGTGGGGGGCACTGAAGCTTTCTTT
CDR3 protein: CASRAVGGTEAFF
clone size: -
D gene: -
J gene: TRBJ1-1
V gene: TRBV19

CDR3 DNA: TGTGCCAGCAGCTTGGTTCCAGGGCTTGGTCAGCCCCAGCATTTT
CDR3 protein: CASSLVPGLGQPQHF
clone size: -
D gene: -
J gene: TRBJ1-5
V gene: TRBV5-4

CDR3 DNA: TGTGCCAGCAGCCCCACTCAGGGAAGGAGTGAAAAACTGTTTTTT
CDR3 protein: CASSPTQGRSEKLFF
clone size: -
D gene: -
J gene: TRBJ1-4
V gene: TRBV4-2

CDR3 DNA: TGTGCCAGTAGTACGGACAGGCCCGGGGAGACCCAGTACTTC
CDR3 protein: CASSTDRPGETQYF
clone size: -
D gene: TRBD1
J gene: TRBJ2-5
V gene: TRBV19

CDR3 DNA: TGCGCCAGCAGCGCCGGGATCGGGGGCAATCAGCCCCAGCATTTT
CDR3 protein: CASSAGIGGNQPQHF
clone size: few
D gene: -
J gene: TRBJ1-5
V gene: TRBV4-1

CDR3 DNA: TGTGCCAGCAGCGGGGACAGGGGACTTTGGCGGGAAAAACTGTTTTTT
CDR3 protein: CASSGDRGLWREKLFF
clone size: -
D gene: TRBD1
J gene: TRBJ1-4
V gene: TRBV28

CDR3 DNA: TGCGCCAGCAGTTTATCTACGACAGGGGATGAGACCCAGTACTTC
CDR3 protein: CASSLSTTGDETQYF
clone size: -
D gene: TRBD1
J gene: TRBJ2-5
V gene: TRBV5-1

CDR3 DNA: TGTGCCAGCACCGATACAGGGGGGTATTATGGCTACACCTTC
CDR3 protein: CASTDTGGYYGYTF
clone size: -
D gene: TRBD1
J gene: TRBJ1-2
V gene: TRBV6-5

CDR3 DNA: TGTGCCAGTAGTATAGCCCGCGCAACTAATGAAAAACTGTTTTTT
CDR3 protein: CASSIARATNEKLFF
clone size: -
D gene: -
J gene: TRBJ1-4
V gene: TRBV19

CDR3 DNA: TGTGCCAGCATCCACTTACAGGGGGCCTTTGGCTACACCTTC
CDR3 protein: CASIHLQGAFGYTF
clone size: -
D gene: TRBD1
J gene: TRBJ1-2
V gene: TRBV2

CDR3 DNA: TGCGCCAGCAGCTCAGGGGGGCAAGGGCAGCCCCAGCATTTT
CDR3 protein: CASSSGGQGQPQHF
clone size: -
D gene: TRBD1
J gene: TRBJ1-5
V gene: TRBV5-1

CDR3 DNA: TGTGCCAGCACCCCCGACAGGATCTCCTACAATGAGCAGTTCTTC
CDR3 protein: CASTPDRISYNEQFF
clone size: -
D gene: -
J gene: TRBJ2-1
V gene: TRBV6-9

CDR3 DNA: TGTGCCAGCAGCCCCCACGGGTCGGGGGGGCGGGATGAGCAGTTCTTC
CDR3 protein: CASSPHGSGGRDEQFF
clone size: -
D gene: TRBD2
J gene: TRBJ2-1
V gene: TRBV4-2

CDR3 DNA: TGTGCCAGCACGGAGGGACAGGGCGCCGCTAACTATGGCTACACCTTC
CDR3 protein: CASTEGQGAANYGYTF
clone size: -
D gene: TRBD1
J gene: TRBJ1-2
V gene: TRBV28

CDR3 DNA: TGTGCTAGTGGTTTGGTACTCGGGCAGGGGGGATACGAGCAGTACTTC
CDR3 protein: CASGLVLGQGGYEQYF
clone size: -
D gene: -
J gene: TRBJ2-7
V gene: TRBV12-5

CDR3 DNA: TGTGCCAGCAGCTCAGGGACAGGGAACTATGGCTACACCTTC
CDR3 protein: CASSSGTGNYGYTF
clone size: -
D gene: TRBD1
J gene: TRBJ1-2
V gene: TRBV5-4

CDR3 DNA: TGTGCCAGCAGCTTAGGGACTAGCGGGCGCACAAACACCGGGGAGCTGTTTTTT
CDR3 protein: CASSLGTSGRTNTGELFF
clone size: -
D gene: TRBD2
J gene: TRBJ2-2
V gene: TRBV7-2

CDR3 DNA: TGTGCCAGCAGGACAGGCCAGGGAAACACCATATATTTT
CDR3 protein: CASRTGQGNTIYF
clone size: -
D gene: -
J gene: TRBJ1-3
V gene: TRBV6-5

CDR3 DNA: TGTGCCAGCAGTTGGACTAGCGGGAGTAGGAATGAGCAGTTCTTC
CDR3 protein: CASSWTSGSRNEQFF
clone size: -
D gene: TRBD2
J gene: TRBJ2-1
V gene: TRBV28

CDR3 DNA: TGTGCCAGCAGTGACCCTTGGGTCCCAGCGGGAGTAAGCCAAGAGACCCAGTACTTC
CDR3 protein: CASSDPWVPAGVSQETQYF
clone size: once
D gene: TRBD2
J gene: TRBJ2-5
V gene: TRBV6-4

CDR3 DNA: TGTGCCAGCAGCCCACAGGGGACAGACCTCTACGAGCAGTACTTC
CDR3 protein: CASSPQGTDLYEQYF
clone size: -
D gene: TRBD1
J gene: TRBJ2-7
V gene: TRBV9

CDR3 DNA: TGTGCCAGCAGCTTGGACAGTACTTATAATTCACCCCTCCACTTT
CDR3 protein: CASSLDSTYNSPLHF
clone size: few
D gene: -
J gene: TRBJ1-6
V gene: TRBV5-4

CDR3 DNA: TGTGCTAGTGGTTTGGTAGCGGGGGGACGGTTTACCCAGTACTTC
CDR3 protein: CASGLVAGGRFTQYF
clone size: -
D gene: TRBD2
J gene: TRBJ2-5
V gene: TRBV12-5

CDR3 DNA: TGTTCCTGCTCCTTTGAAGGGGATCGCTACGAGCAGTACTTC
CDR3 protein: CSCSFEGDRYEQYF
clone size: -
D gene: -
J gene: TRBJ2-7
V gene: TRBV7-9

CDR3 DNA: TGTGCCAGCCTGGGTGAGGGTATTCCGGGTCAGCCCCAGCATTTT
CDR3 protein: CASLGEGIPGQPQHF
clone size: -
D gene: -
J gene: TRBJ1-5
V gene: TRBV28

CDR3 DNA: TGTGCCAGCAGCTCGGGGGAAACAGATACGCAGTATTTT
CDR3 protein: CASSSGETDTQYF
clone size: -
D gene: -
J gene: TRBJ2-3
V gene: TRBV11-3

CDR3 DNA: TGTGCCAGCAGTTTACGCCGTCAGTCCTATAATTCACCCCTCCACTTT
CDR3 protein: CASSLRRQSYNSPLHF
clone size: once
D gene: -
J gene: TRBJ1-6
V gene: TRBV28

CDR3 DNA: TGTGCCATCAGTGAGTCGAGCTACGAGCAGTACTTC
CDR3 protein: CAISESSYEQYF
clone size: -
D gene: -
J gene: TRBJ2-7
V gene: TRBV10-3

CDR3 DNA: TGTGCCAGCAGCGTAGCACAGGGCTGGGATGAGCAGTTCTTC
CDR3 protein: CASSVAQGWDEQFF
clone size: once
D gene: -
J gene: TRBJ2-1
V gene: TRBV9

CDR3 DNA: TGCGCCAGCAGCAACGGGGGGTTAAATCAGCCCCAGCATTTT
CDR3 protein: CASSNGGLNQPQHF
clone size: -
D gene: -
J gene: TRBJ1-5
V gene: TRBV5-1

CDR3 DNA: TGTGCCAGCAGCGTCGGCGGGGAGCTGTTTTTT
CDR3 protein: CASSVGGELFF
clone size: -
D gene: -
J gene: TRBJ2-2
V gene: TRBV9

CDR3 DNA: TGCGCCAGCAGCCAAGATCTGGCGGGAAATCAGCCCCAGCATTTT
CDR3 protein: CASSQDLAGNQPQHF
clone size: few
D gene: -
J gene: TRBJ1-5
V gene: TRBV4-3

CDR3 DNA: TGTGCCAGCAGGCCCAGGGGGACTAGCGTGGCCTACGAGCAGTACTTC
CDR3 protein: CASRPRGTSVAYEQYF
clone size: -
D gene: TRBD2
J gene: TRBJ2-7
V gene: TRBV2

CDR3 DNA: TGCGCCAGCAGCTTGCACAGGGATAATTCACCCCTCCACTTT
CDR3 protein: CASSLHRDNSPLHF
clone size: -
D gene: -
J gene: TRBJ1-6
V gene: TRBV5-1

CDR3 DNA: TGTGCTAGTGGTTGGGCGGACAGGGTGAACTATGGCTACACCTTC
CDR3 protein: CASGWADRVNYGYTF
clone size: -
D gene: TRBD1
J gene: TRBJ1-2
V gene: TRBV12-5

CDR3 DNA: TGCGCCAGCAGCCCCACTCCGGGACAGGCCCCAAGAAGTGAAAAACTGTTTTTT
CDR3 protein: CASSPTPGQAPRSEKLFF
clone size: -
D gene: TRBD1
J gene: TRBJ1-4
V gene: TRBV5-1